These T cell receptor beta chains were read from a single sample in a study of blood T cell repertoires in COVID-19. The repertoire was sequenced with immunoSEQ multiplex PCR; TCRdb's copy has only in-frame clones and lacks some. This table holds nearly 350,000 clones, roughly nine tenths found once. Sequencing input: PBMCs or T cells enriched from blood (not recorded which). The source is a woman aged 25 to 39 who had recovered from COVID-19. The CDR3 runs from the conserved cysteine through the conserved F or W. Only some rows state a clone size, as once, few, many or a class for expanded clones.

j_call: TRBJ2-7
v_call: TRBV6-2/TRBV6-3
clone_size: -
cdr3_aa: CASSYSRGRGLDEQYF

j_call: TRBJ2-3
v_call: TRBV10-1
clone_size: -
cdr3_aa: CASSESTRGGPLTDTQYF

j_call: TRBJ1-2
v_call: TRBV2
clone_size: -
cdr3_aa: CASSEGGWTGPGYGYTF

j_call: TRBJ2-3
v_call: TRBV10-1
clone_size: -
cdr3_aa: CASSVDISTDTQYF

j_call: TRBJ1-5
v_call: TRBV7-2
clone_size: -
cdr3_aa: CASTPTQSNQPQHF

j_call: TRBJ2-3
v_call: TRBV10-1
clone_size: -
cdr3_aa: CASSTGRGSGTDTQYF

j_call: TRBJ2-3
v_call: TRBV10-1
clone_size: -
cdr3_aa: CASSEGDIITDTQYF

j_call: TRBJ1-1
v_call: TRBV28
clone_size: -
cdr3_aa: CASSLGRVLRDTEAFF

j_call: TRBJ1-1
v_call: TRBV7-9
clone_size: -
cdr3_aa: CASSLARRGTEAFF

j_call: TRBJ1-5
v_call: TRBV12-3/TRBV12-4
clone_size: -
cdr3_aa: CASSGAFHQPQHF

j_call: TRBJ2-5
v_call: TRBV3-1/TRBV3-2
clone_size: -
cdr3_aa: CASSPRGTLQTQYF

j_call: TRBJ2-1
v_call: TRBV6-2/TRBV6-3
clone_size: -
cdr3_aa: CASSLASKSQFF

j_call: TRBJ2-4
v_call: TRBV3-1/TRBV3-2
clone_size: -
cdr3_aa: CASSQEWTSGVQYF

j_call: TRBJ2-1
v_call: TRBV19
clone_size: -
cdr3_aa: CASSILQGAYNEQFF

j_call: TRBJ1-2
v_call: TRBV28
clone_size: -
cdr3_aa: CASSPGTARIYGYTF

j_call: TRBJ2-5
v_call: TRBV27
clone_size: -
cdr3_aa: CASSLGFGGAGETQYF

j_call: TRBJ1-1
v_call: TRBV5-1
clone_size: -
cdr3_aa: CASSFGGGTEAFF

j_call: TRBJ1-5
v_call: TRBV6-2/TRBV6-3
clone_size: -
cdr3_aa: CASSYSRGGPNQPQHF

j_call: TRBJ2-7
v_call: TRBV28
clone_size: -
cdr3_aa: CASKVEGAPLSSYEQYF

j_call: TRBJ2-3
v_call: TRBV6-5
clone_size: -
cdr3_aa: CASSPSSTGQDTQYF

j_call: TRBJ1-1
v_call: TRBV14
clone_size: -
cdr3_aa: CASSPVERATEAFF

j_call: TRBJ1-1
v_call: TRBV2
clone_size: -
cdr3_aa: CASRWGQGRTEAFF

j_call: TRBJ1-2
v_call: TRBV10-3
clone_size: -
cdr3_aa: CAISESRGRLANYGYTF

j_call: TRBJ1-1
v_call: TRBV27
clone_size: once
cdr3_aa: CASSLYDGGTGALNTEAFF

j_call: TRBJ2-1
v_call: TRBV27
clone_size: -
cdr3_aa: CASSSPGTSGGRYNEQFF

j_call: TRBJ1-1
v_call: TRBV19
clone_size: -
cdr3_aa: CASSVTSLTGTGIGAFF

j_call: TRBJ2-4
v_call: TRBV7-2
clone_size: -
cdr3_aa: CASSGRTSGGVAKNIQYF

j_call: TRBJ1-2
v_call: TRBV30
clone_size: -
cdr3_aa: CAWRKAGGTGGYTF

j_call: TRBJ1-3
v_call: TRBV7-9
clone_size: -
cdr3_aa: CASSLRELSSGNTIYF

j_call: TRBJ2-1
v_call: TRBV9
clone_size: -
cdr3_aa: CASSVSGEIPSYNEQFF

j_call: TRBJ2-7
v_call: TRBV7-2
clone_size: -
cdr3_aa: CASSRRQGAYEQYF

j_call: TRBJ1-1
v_call: TRBV3-1/TRBV3-2
clone_size: -
cdr3_aa: CASSQDNPGLNTEAFF

j_call: TRBJ1-2
v_call: TRBV12-5
clone_size: -
cdr3_aa: CASGFPPGQGFGGYTF

j_call: TRBJ2-6
v_call: TRBV5-4
clone_size: once
cdr3_aa: CASSLVGRSGANVLTF

j_call: TRBJ1-5
v_call: TRBV3-1/TRBV3-2
clone_size: -
cdr3_aa: CASSPGQGRGVRQPQHF

j_call: TRBJ1-1
v_call: TRBV29-1
clone_size: -
cdr3_aa: CSVGGQHWTEAFF

j_call: TRBJ2-1
v_call: TRBV7-7
clone_size: -
cdr3_aa: CASSSLFSDREPYNEQFF

j_call: TRBJ1-1
v_call: TRBV4-1
clone_size: -
cdr3_aa: CASSLEGQRNTEAFF

j_call: TRBJ1-2
v_call: TRBV18
clone_size: -
cdr3_aa: CASSPASTGGGGYTF